The 11 T cell receptor beta chains presented below share a single source sample, sequenced in a study of OX40 agonist ivuxolimab in advanced cancers. The data were produced by immunoSEQ multiplex PCR, yet TCRdb's version contains in-frame clones alone and is incomplete. The data contain roughly 75,000 clones, 80% to 90% of them singletons. The sequenced sample was CD4+ or CD8+ T cells sorted from blood, obtained in a trial of the OX40 agonist ivuxolimab. The receptors were gathered from an adult with an advanced solid tumor such as melanoma, head and neck, liver or kidney cancer.

The chain uses TRBV5-4 and TRBJ2-3, with 7 bases lining up with TRBD2. CDR1 is SGHNT and CDR2 is YYREEE in the germline V gene (reference sequence). The CDR3 totals 15 residues. V dropped 4 bases and J dropped 2; count of bases not matched to a gene: 7. The CDR3 DNA reads as TGTGCCAGCAGCCTATCTAGCGGTTTCACAGATACGCAGTATTTT. Translating it yields CASSLSSGFTDTQYF.

The chain has TRBV30 and TRBJ2-4; 11 positions match TRBD2. In germline, CDR1 is GTSNPN, CDR2 SVGIG (reference sequence). The CDR3 length is 16 residues. The ends lost 2 bases at V and 0 bases at J; junction bases unmatched: 3. The CDR3 sequence is CAWSRLAGRAKNIQYF. CDR3 coding DNA: TGTGCCTGGAGTAGACTAGCGGGGAGAGCCAAAAACATTCAGTACTTC.

The chain uses TRBV4-1 and TRBJ1-2; no reliable D call. V lost 4 bases to trimming and J lost 1 base, with 16 bases between them. This CDR3 region has 16 residues. From germline, CDR1 is MGHRA and CDR2 YSYEKL. The CDR3 bases are TGCGCCAGCAGCCCCGCTTCTACTGTGTTTAACTATGGCTACACCTTC. Translated: CASSPASTVFNYGYTF.

This chain connects TRBV4-1 to TRBJ1-1, with a weak D call TRBD1 (6 bases). V was trimmed by 0 bases and J by 5 bases, leaving 10 bases between them. The germline CDR1 and CDR2 sequences are MGHRA and YSYEKL. The CDR3 runs 14 residues. This CDR3 is CASSQEGGLTEAFF. DNA for the CDR3: TGCGCCAGCAGCCAAGAAGGGGGTCTGACTGAAGCTTTCTTT.

J is TRBJ2-5 and V is TRBV9; D may be TRBD1 (6 bases). V was pared by 0 bases and J by 2 bases, with 14 bases between. Germline values: CDR1 SGDLS, CDR2 YYNGEE. There are 16 residues in the CDR3. The CDR3 loop reads CASSVGAGVWQETQYF. The DNA of the CDR3 is TGTGCCAGCAGCGTAGGGGCAGGGGTTTGGCAAGAGACCCAGTACTTC. The whole variable domain, filled in from reference TRBV9 and TRBJ2-5, reads DSGVTQTPKHLITATGQRVTLRCSPRSGDLSVYWYQQSLDQGLQFLIQYYNGEERAKGNILERFSAQQFPDLHSELNLSSLELGDSALYFCASSVGAGVWQETQYFGPGTRLLVL.

The chain joins TRBV5-6 to TRBJ2-3, with 10 positions matching TRBD2. Germline trimming cut 4 bases from V and 4 bases from J; bases unmatched to any gene: 9. In germline, CDR1 is SGHDT, CDR2 YYEEEE. This CDR3 comprises 16 residues. In DNA, the CDR3 is TGTGCCAGCAGCCAGACCCTAGCGGGGGTGGCAGATACGCAGTATTTT. This sequence encodes CASSQTLAGVADTQYF.

Only a few counts were recorded for this clone. The chain is built from TRBV20-1 and TRBJ2-5, with D unresolved. The V end lost 3 bases, the J end lost 6 bases, and 8 bases lay between the germline ends. Germline V lookup: CDR1 DFQATT, CDR2 SNEGSKA (reference sequence). The CDR3 loop spans 11 amino acids. CDR3 amino acids: CSARAYQTQYF. The CDR3 nucleotides read TGCAGTGCTAGGGCCTACCAGACCCAGTACTTC.

The chain employs TRBV19 and TRBJ2-5, with 7 positions matching TRBD1. CDR3 length: 13 residues. From germline, CDR1 is LNHDA and CDR2 SQIVND (reference sequence). V was clipped by 7 bases and J by 5 bases; unmatched bases: 7. The CDR3: CASTQGGWETQYF. The CDR3 nucleotides read TGTGCCAGTACCCAAGGGGGCTGGGAGACCCAGTACTTC.

The rearrangement joins TRBV13 to TRBJ2-1, with TRBD2 matching over 10 bases. CDR1 is PRHDT and CDR2 is FYEKMQ in the germline V gene (reference sequence). CDR3 length: 15 residues. J lost 3 bases, V lost 5 bases, and 4 bases had no gene match. CDR3 sequence: CASSVLAGVYNEQFF. The CDR3 nucleotides read TGTGCCAGCAGCGTCCTAGCGGGGGTCTACAATGAGCAGTTCTTC.

The chain employs TRBV6-5 and TRBJ1-1; D remains unclear. The germline V gene encodes CDR1 MNHEY and CDR2 SVGAGI. The CDR3 has 13 amino acids. V shed 2 bases and J shed 5 bases, with 9 bases lying between them. Here the CDR3 reads CASSYGVGTEAFF. The CDR3 bases are TGTGCCAGCAGTTACGGGGTAGGGACTGAAGCTTTCTTT.

This clone occurred once. This sequence joins TRBV4-2 and TRBJ2-7, with 11 positions matching TRBD1. Trimming took 4 bases from V and 2 from J; bases not matched to a gene: 4. Germline V gene sequence: CDR1 LGHNA, CDR2 YNFKEQ. This CDR3 is built from 15 residues. Here the CDR3 DNA reads TGTGCCAGCAGCCCCGGGACAGGGGGAACCTACGAGCAGTACTTC. Translating gives CASSPGTGGTYEQYF.